One and the same sample provided the 8 T cell receptor beta chains below, sequenced in a study of blood T cell repertoires in COVID-19. Profiling relied on immunoSEQ multiplex PCR, and the TCRdb table lists in-frame clones only, not all of them. In the table there are 70,000 to 85,000 clones, roughly 90% of which are singletons. Input material: peripheral blood. Every receptor here comes from a human donor in a cohort sampled during active COVID-19.

The chain's CDR3 is CASSLSRGPYNEQFF. CDR3 DNA: TGCGCCAGCAGCTTGTCCCGCGGCCCCTACAATGAGCAGTTCTTC. V gene TRBV5-1 combines with J gene TRBJ2-1; unclear D gene. The CDR3 length is 15 residues. The germline V gene has CDR1 SGHRS and CDR2 YFSETQ. Trimming pared 1 base from V and 2 bases from J, leaving 10 bases between.

The chain uses TRBV7-2 and TRBJ2-7; 8 nucleotides align to TRBD2. This CDR3 comprises 15 residues. The ends lost 1 base at V and 0 bases at J; junction bases unmatched: 2. Germline V gene lookup returns CDR1 SGHTA and CDR2 FQGNSA. The CDR3 loop is CASSLELAASYEQYF. CDR3 coding DNA: TGTGCCAGCAGCTTAGAACTAGCGGCCTCCTACGAGCAGTACTTC.

This clone is labeled medium-sized (0.01 to 0.1%). At the DNA level, this CDR3 is encoded by other sequences in the same sample as well. This rearrangement joins TRBV27 to TRBJ2-1, with 12 bases that match TRBD2. The germline V gene encodes CDR1 MNHEY and CDR2 SMNVEV (reference sequence). Unmatched junction bases numbered 5, after V lost 5 bases and J lost 6 bases. The length of the CDR3 is 15 residues. CDR3 protein: CASSPLAGGGNEQFF. The CDR3 nucleotides are TGTGCCAGCAGTCCCCTAGCGGGAGGGGGCAATGAGCAGTTCTTC.

The J gene is TRBJ2-7, the V gene TRBV6-6, with 8 nucleotides matching TRBD1. V lost 4 bases, J lost 0 bases, and 8 bases stayed unmatched. Germline-derived CDR1 and CDR2 are MNHNY and SVGAGI (reference sequence). This CDR3 has 16 amino acids. The CDR3 here is CASSSYTGGSSYEQYF. CDR3 sequence (DNA): TGTGCCAGCAGTTCATATACAGGGGGGAGCTCCTACGAGCAGTACTTC.

V and J are TRBV30 and TRBJ2-1, with 7 bases aligning to TRBD2. The CDR3 loop spans 14 amino acids. J gave up 4 bases and V 3 bases, and 6 bases lay outside the gene matches. Germline V CDR1 and CDR2: GTSNPN, SVGIG (reference sequence). The CDR3 DNA reads as TGTGCCTGGAGACGTAGCGGGTATTACAATGAGCAGTTCTTC. It yields the protein CAWRRSGYYNEQFF.

With regard to this clone: Other DNA sequences in the sample encode the same CDR3. The chain carries TRBV18 and TRBJ2-7; 10 bases fit TRBD1. Germline CDR1 KGHSH, CDR2 LQKENI. V dropped 0 bases and J dropped 2; count of bases not matched to a gene: 1. The CDR3 has 15 amino acids. CDR3 protein: CASSPPGQGAYEQYF. CDR3 coding DNA: TGTGCCAGCTCACCACCCGGACAGGGGGCCTACGAGCAGTACTTC. The entire variable domain, with the rest obtained from reference TRBV18 and TRBJ2-7, is as follows: NAGVMQNPRHLVRRRGQEARLRCSPMKGHSHVYWYRQLPEEGLKFMVYLQKENIIDESGMPKERFSAEFPKEGPSILRIQQVVRGDSAAYFCASSPPGQGAYEQYFGPGTRLTVT.

The rearrangement joins TRBV7-2 to TRBJ2-5, with 9 bases aligning to TRBD2. The CDR3 is 17 residues long. Germline V gene data show CDR1 as SGHTA and CDR2 as FQGNSA. Trimming removed 5 bases from V and 3 bases from J; junction bases left unmatched: 13. In nucleotides, the CDR3 is TGTGCCAGCAGCCGCTCGGTCGGGGCTAGCGGGGAAGAGACCCAGTACTTC. Its translation: CASSRSVGASGEETQYF.

J is TRBJ2-3 and V is TRBV29-1; a possible D gene is TRBD2 (6 bases). Germline CDR1 and CDR2: SQVTM and ANQGSEA. This CDR3 region has 15 residues. Trimming pared 4 bases from V and 5 bases from J, leaving 19 bases between. CDR3 amino acids: CSVGLRTLREDTQYF. The CDR3, as DNA: TGCAGCGTTGGGCTGAGGACTCTGCGGGAAGATACGCAGTATTTT.